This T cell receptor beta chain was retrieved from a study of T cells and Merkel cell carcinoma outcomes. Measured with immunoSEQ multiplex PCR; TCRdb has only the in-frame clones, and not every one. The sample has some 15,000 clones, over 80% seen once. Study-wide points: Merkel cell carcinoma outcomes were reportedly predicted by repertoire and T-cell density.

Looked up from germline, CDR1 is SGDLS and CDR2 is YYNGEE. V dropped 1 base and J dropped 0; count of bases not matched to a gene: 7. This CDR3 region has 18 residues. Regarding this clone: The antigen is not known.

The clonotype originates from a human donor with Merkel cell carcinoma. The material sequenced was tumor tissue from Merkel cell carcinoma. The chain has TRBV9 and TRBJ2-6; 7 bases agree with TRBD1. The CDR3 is CASSVIATGRSGANVLTF. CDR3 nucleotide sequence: TGTGCCAGCAGCGTAATCGCGACAGGGCGCTCTGGGGCCAACGTCCTGACTTTC.